This T cell receptor beta chain was sequenced during a study of blood T cell repertoires in COVID-19. Seattle patient enrollment occurred during active infection, with longitudinal follow-up thereafter. Germline V gene lookup returns CDR1 LNHDA and CDR2 SQIVND (reference sequence). CDR3 size: 15 residues. Trimming took 6 bases from V and 1 from J, leaving 13 bases between them. In the authors' methods: Amplification of reference gene primers provided the estimated nucleated cell counts. Clones were read by immunoSEQ multiplex PCR, and TCRdb kept only the in-frame ones, dropping some. V and J calls and clone size come straight from that table; D and trimming were deduced from the DNA. The sample has over 250,000 clones; around 90% are singletons.

The sequence was collected from a woman aged 65 to 85 with COVID-19, enrolled during active disease. The chain has TRBV19 and TRBJ2-1, with D possibly TRBD1 on 6 matching bases. Material: peripheral blood. CDR3 sequence: CASRISGTSYNEQFF. In DNA form, the CDR3 reads TGTGCCAGTAGGATCTCCGGGACATCCTACAATGAGCAGTTCTTC.